The 24 T cell receptor beta chains presented below share a single source sample, sequenced in a study of blood T cell repertoires in COVID-19 (dated by TCRdb to 2018 to 2020). The library was obtained by the immunoSEQ multiplex PCR assay. TCRdb limited this immuneACCESS table to in-frame rearrangements with V and J called. A share of clones is missing; checked studies link under half to unresolved V genes, and the rest is unexplained. The sample table contains 250,000 to 300,000 clones; only one count was recorded for just under 90% of them. The ten biggest clones cover approximately 3.3% of the sample. The sequencing sample was made of peripheral blood. The origin of the receptors is a woman aged 40 to 49 with acute or convalescent COVID-19.

This chain connects TRBV30 to TRBJ1-5; 9 bases match TRBD1. CDR1 and CDR2 from the germline V gene are GTSNPN and SVGIG (reference sequence). V shed 3 bases and J 4 bases; nucleotides not matched to a gene: 4. The CDR3 contains 14 residues. The CDR3 sequence is CAWSKDRGNQPQHF. CDR3 DNA: TGTGCCTGGAGCAAAGACAGGGGGAATCAGCCCCAGCATTTT.

CDR3 DNA sequence: TGTGCCACACACATATCTGGAAACACCATATATTTT. It translates to CATHISGNTIYF. This chain uses TRBV2 with TRBJ1-3; D not certain. Trimming took off 10 bases at V and 1 base at J, with 8 bases between the two ends. There are 12 residues in the CDR3. In germline, CDR1 is SNHLY, CDR2 FYNNEI.

The rearrangement uses TRBV9 and TRBJ1-4; no reliable D call. This CDR3 is built from 16 residues. Trimming took off 1 base at V and 0 bases at J, with 10 bases between the two ends. Germline-derived CDR1 and CDR2 are SGDLS and YYNGEE. In DNA form, the CDR3 reads TGTGCCAGCAGCGTAAGTACGGGATCAACTAATGAAAAACTGTTTTTT. Translating gives CASSVSTGSTNEKLFF.

The chain carries TRBV5-4 and TRBJ2-5; TRBD2 matches 8 bases. The length of the CDR3 is 15 residues. Looked up from germline, CDR1 is SGHNT and CDR2 is YYREEE (reference sequence). J lost 3 bases, V lost 2 bases, and 6 bases had no gene match. The CDR3 region is CASSLTGGAKETQYF. In DNA form, the CDR3 reads TGTGCCAGCAGCTTAACGGGGGGGGCCAAAGAGACCCAGTACTTC.

The V call is TRBV15, the J call TRBJ1-3, with a possible D match to TRBD1 (6 bases). The CDR3 is made up of 14 amino acids. Trimming cost V 7 bases and J 0 bases, with 10 bases left between them. Germline V lookup: CDR1 LNHNV, CDR2 YYDKDF (reference sequence). The CDR3 bases are TGTGCCACCAACCAGGGGAACTCTGGAAACACCATATATTTT. It yields the protein CATNQGNSGNTIYF. Together with reference TRBV15 and TRBJ1-3, the CDR3 gives the full variable domain: DAMVIQNPRYQVTQFGKPVTLSCSQTLNHNVMYWYQQKSSQAPKLLFHYYDKDFNNEADTPDNFQSRRPNTSFCFLDIRSPGLGDTAMYLCATNQGNSGNTIYFGEGSWLTVV.

The chain combines TRBV5-1 with TRBJ2-1; 12 positions agree with TRBD2. V was clipped by 4 bases and J by 4 bases; unmatched bases: 3. This CDR3 is 15 amino acids long. Germline CDR1 and CDR2: SGHRS and YFSETQ. The CDR3 nucleotides read TGCGCCAGCAGCCGACTAGCGGGGGATTACAATGAGCAGTTCTTC. Its protein is CASSRLAGDYNEQFF.

V gene TRBV5-5 combines with J gene TRBJ1-1; TRBD1 is a possible D gene (5 bases). This CDR3 is 16 amino acids long. Trimming left V 4 bases short and J 0 bases short, with 16 bases between. Germline V CDR1 and CDR2: SGHKS, YYEKEE (reference sequence). CDR3 DNA: TGTGCCAGCAGCAGGGGAGGGGCGCCTATGAACACTGAAGCTTTCTTT. As protein: CASSRGGAPMNTEAFF. Together with reference TRBV5-5 and TRBJ1-1, the CDR3 gives the full variable domain: DAGVTQSPTHLIKTRGQQVTLRCSPISGHKSVSWYQQVLGQGPQFIFQYYEKEERGRGNFPDRFSARQFPNYSSELNVNALLLGDSALYLCASSRGGAPMNTEAFFGQGTRLTVV.

V is TRBV9 and J is TRBJ2-2, with D possibly matching TRBD1 (6 bases). This CDR3 comprises 18 residues. Germline-derived CDR1 and CDR2 are SGDLS and YYNGEE. The V gene lost 3 bases and the J gene lost 3 bases, with 21 bases spanning the gap. The CDR3 DNA sequence: TGTGCCAGCAGCGGGGGATGGGCTACAGGGCTCGACACCGGGGAGCTGTTTTTT. Amino acid sequence: CASSGGWATGLDTGELFF.

This chain links TRBV4-2 with TRBJ1-2; 8 bases line up with TRBD1. The CDR3 is 15 residues long. The ends lost 3 bases at V and 8 bases at J; junction bases unmatched: 11. The germline CDR1 and CDR2 sequences are LGHNA and YNFKEQ. The CDR3 DNA reads as TGTGCCAGCAGCCAGGCGGGACAGGTGGAAAAAGGCTACACCTTC. Amino acids: CASSQAGQVEKGYTF.

This clone showed up just once. The V gene is TRBV25-1, the J gene TRBJ1-2; TRBD1 might be the D (5 bases). Trimming shortened V by 2 bases and J by 5 bases, and 12 bases separated the two germline ends. This CDR3 spans 14 amino acids. Germline assignment: CDR1 MGHDK and CDR2 SYGVNS. The CDR3 DNA follows: TGTGCCAGCAGTGAAAGGCAGGGCTGGTATGGCTACACCTTC. Protein: CASSERQGWYGYTF.

This chain links TRBV2 with TRBJ1-1, with D uncertain. V was cut by 6 bases and J by 0 bases, with 5 bases left in between. The CDR3 is 12 amino acids. Per germline, CDR1 SNHLY and CDR2 FYNNEI. The chain's CDR3 is CASSEMNTEAFF. The DNA for the CDR3 is TGTGCCAGCAGCGAGATGAACACTGAAGCTTTCTTT. Full variable domain (remainder filled in from reference TRBV2 and TRBJ1-1): EPEVTQTPSHQVTQMGQEVILRCVPISNHLYFYWYRQILGQKVEFLVSFYNNEISEKSEIFDDQFSVERPDGSNFTLKIRSTKLEDSAMYFCASSEMNTEAFFGQGTRLTVV.

The chain combines TRBV19 with TRBJ1-4; 8 bases agree with TRBD1. There are 15 residues in the CDR3. Trimming at V came to 7 bases and at J to 5 bases, leaving 9 bases not matched to a gene. Germline V gene lookup returns CDR1 LNHDA and CDR2 SQIVND (reference sequence). This CDR3 reads CASTSRQGRNEKLFF. CDR3 in DNA: TGTGCCAGTACCTCCAGACAGGGGCGGAATGAAAAACTGTTTTTT.

V usage is TRBV27 and J usage is TRBJ1-5; D perhaps matches TRBD1 (5 bases). The CDR3 contains 14 residues. The V end lost 7 bases, the J end lost 6 bases, and 16 bases lay between the germline ends. Germline V gives CDR1 MNHEY, CDR2 SMNVEV (reference sequence). The CDR3 reads CASTAGGGGQPQHF. CDR3 nucleotides: TGTGCCAGCACAGCCGGCGGGGGGGGTCAGCCCCAGCATTTT.

The gene calls are TRBV9 and TRBJ1-5; weak D call: TRBD1 (6 bases). V lost 2 bases and J lost 2, with 11 bases in between. Germline loops: CDR1 SGDLS, CDR2 YYNGEE. The CDR3 totals 15 residues. CDR3 DNA sequence: TGTGCCAGCAGCGTGGGGGCGGGGGGCAATCAGCCCCAGCATTTT. Its protein is CASSVGAGGNQPQHF. Using reference TRBV9 and TRBJ1-5 for the parts outside the CDR3, the full variable domain is DSGVTQTPKHLITATGQRVTLRCSPRSGDLSVYWYQQSLDQGLQFLIQYYNGEERAKGNILERFSAQQFPDLHSELNLSSLELGDSALYFCASSVGAGGNQPQHFGDGTRLSIL.

V is TRBV5-1 and J is TRBJ1-6; D not resolved. There are 14 residues in the CDR3. V lost 0 bases and J 8 bases, leaving 9 bases between the germline ends. Germline CDR1 SGHRS, CDR2 YFSETQ. The CDR3 nucleotides read TGCGCCAGCAGCTTGGGAGGGTACGATTCACCCCTCCACTTT. This translates into CASSLGGYDSPLHF.

This chain links TRBV19 with TRBJ1-5, with D tentatively TRBD1 (6 bases). The V end lost 6 bases, the J end lost 7 bases, and 13 bases lay between the germline ends. The CDR3 sequence is 13 residues long. In germline, CDR1 is LNHDA, CDR2 SQIVND (reference sequence). CDR3 residues: CASRTGLDQPQHF. As DNA, the CDR3 is TGTGCCAGTAGAACAGGGCTGGACCAGCCCCAGCATTTT.

V usage is TRBV9 and J usage is TRBJ1-2; TRBD1 might be the D (5 bases). The CDR3 extends over 16 amino acids. Trimming took off 0 bases at V and 5 bases at J, with 17 bases between the two ends. CDR1 is SGDLS and CDR2 is YYNGEE in the germline V gene. The CDR3 here is CASSVGRSGNFYGYTF. In DNA, the CDR3 is TGTGCCAGCAGCGTAGGGCGGTCAGGGAATTTTTATGGCTACACCTTC.

The chain combines TRBV4-2 with TRBJ2-7; D ambiguous. The CDR3 contains 14 residues. Germline V CDR1 and CDR2: LGHNA, YNFKEQ. V lost 1 base and J lost 2, with 9 bases in between. The chain's CDR3 is CASSQVPVTYEQYV. The DNA for the CDR3 is TGTGCCAGCAGCCAAGTCCCGGTAACCTACGAGCAGTACGTC.

The rearrangement joins TRBV5-1 to TRBJ2-3; a possible D gene is TRBD2 (6 bases). Germline V gene sequence: CDR1 SGHRS, CDR2 YFSETQ. The CDR3 runs to 15 residues. Trimming took off 2 bases at V and 6 bases at J, with 16 bases between the two ends. In DNA, the CDR3 is TGCGCCAGCAGCTTCAACGCGGGGTTGGGGGATACGCAGTATTTT. It yields the protein CASSFNAGLGDTQYF.

J is TRBJ1-6 and V is TRBV6-6, with unresolved D. V was shortened by 0 bases and J by 5 bases, with 8 bases between the two germline ends. There are 15 residues in the CDR3. Germline CDR1 is MNHNY and CDR2 is SVGAGI (reference sequence). The CDR3 protein is CASSYSRLNNSPLHF. The CDR3 coding sequence is TGTGCCAGCAGTTACTCGCGACTTAATAATTCACCCCTCCACTTT.

The chain carries TRBV11-2 and TRBJ2-1; maybe TRBD1 (6 bases). V lost 5 bases and J lost 3, with 14 bases in between. Germline CDR1 SGHAT, CDR2 FQNNGV. The CDR3 runs to 15 residues. CDR3 in amino acids: CASSLPGAGYNEQFF. The CDR3 nucleotides are TGTGCCAGCAGCCTCCCAGGGGCAGGCTACAATGAGCAGTTCTTC.

The J gene is TRBJ1-4, the V gene TRBV4-1; 7 bases match TRBD1. J lost 7 bases, V lost 4 bases, and 9 bases had no gene match. CDR1 is MGHRA, CDR2 YSYEKL, per germline. The length of the CDR3 is 15 residues. CDR3 DNA sequence: TGCGCCAGCAGCCCAAGACAGGGTGGGATTGAAAAACTGTTTTTT. Translating gives CASSPRQGGIEKLFF.

The genes are TRBV11-2 and TRBJ2-3; D might be TRBD1 (6 bases). Germline CDR1 reads SGHAT; CDR2 reads FQNNGV. This CDR3 has 16 amino acids. Trimming cost V 1 base and J 2 bases, with 13 bases left between them. The CDR3 is CASSLGVTGHTDTQYF. CDR3 DNA: TGTGCCAGCAGCTTAGGAGTTACGGGACACACAGATACGCAGTATTTT.

The genes are TRBV7-8 and TRBJ2-6; perhaps TRBD2 as D (7 bases). The CDR3 runs 17 residues. CDR1 SGHVS and CDR2 FQNEAQ come from the germline V gene. Between the trimmed V and J ends, which lost 2 bases and 2 bases, there was a span of 13 bases. The DNA for the CDR3 is TGTGCCAGCAGCTTATATGGGGGGGGCGCTGGGGCCAACGTCCTGACTTTC. Translation gives CASSLYGGGAGANVLTF.